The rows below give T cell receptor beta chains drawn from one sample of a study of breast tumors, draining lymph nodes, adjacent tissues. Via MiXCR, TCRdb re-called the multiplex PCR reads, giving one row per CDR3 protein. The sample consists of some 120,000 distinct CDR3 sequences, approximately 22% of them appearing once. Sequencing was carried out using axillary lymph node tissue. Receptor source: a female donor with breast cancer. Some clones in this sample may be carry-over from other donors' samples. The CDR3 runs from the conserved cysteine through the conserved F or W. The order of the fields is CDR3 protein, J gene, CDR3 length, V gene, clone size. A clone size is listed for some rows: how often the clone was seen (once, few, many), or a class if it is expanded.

cdr3_aa: CASSLHRASSSEQYF
j_call: TRBJ2-7
cdr3_length: 15
v_call: TRBV28
clone_size: many

cdr3_aa: CASSGGVARNIQYF
j_call: TRBJ2-4
cdr3_length: 14
v_call: TRBV13
clone_size: NA

cdr3_aa: CATSDPLDRVGEEQFF
j_call: TRBJ2-1
cdr3_length: 16
v_call: TRBV24-1
clone_size: many

cdr3_aa: CASGAVSSYNEQFF
j_call: TRBJ2-1
cdr3_length: 14
v_call: TRBV6-5
clone_size: many

cdr3_aa: CASSPNGQGNQPQHF
j_call: TRBJ1-5
cdr3_length: 15
v_call: TRBV19
clone_size: few

cdr3_aa: CASSLGGPVGTDTQYF
j_call: TRBJ2-3
cdr3_length: 16
v_call: TRBV11-3
clone_size: many

cdr3_aa: CASGSRYGYTF
j_call: TRBJ1-2
cdr3_length: 11
v_call: TRBV12-3/TRBV12-4
clone_size: many

cdr3_aa: CSVEANSYEQYF
j_call: TRBJ2-7
cdr3_length: 12
v_call: TRBV29-1
clone_size: many

cdr3_aa: CAAGRDFF
j_call: TRBJ2-1
cdr3_length: 8
v_call: TRBV7-9
clone_size: many

cdr3_aa: CSASRVMGQPQHF
j_call: TRBJ1-5
cdr3_length: 13
v_call: TRBV20-1
clone_size: many

cdr3_aa: CASSTMLGNTIYF
j_call: TRBJ1-3
cdr3_length: 13
v_call: TRBV9
clone_size: many

cdr3_aa: CASRPDRIQHGGYTF
j_call: TRBJ1-2
cdr3_length: 15
v_call: TRBV6-5
clone_size: many

cdr3_aa: CASSQGGPNEQFF
j_call: TRBJ2-1
cdr3_length: 13
v_call: TRBV3-1
clone_size: NA

cdr3_aa: CASSFTTIYNEQFF
j_call: TRBJ2-1
cdr3_length: 14
v_call: TRBV12-3/TRBV12-4
clone_size: many

cdr3_aa: CASSVASSFEDEQFF
j_call: TRBJ2-1
cdr3_length: 15
v_call: TRBV9
clone_size: few

cdr3_aa: CASSSWDRENEQFF
j_call: TRBJ2-1
cdr3_length: 14
v_call: TRBV27
clone_size: many

cdr3_aa: CATTGQANTGELFF
j_call: TRBJ2-2
cdr3_length: 14
v_call: TRBV24-1
clone_size: NA

cdr3_aa: CASSLFRRLFTGELFF
j_call: TRBJ2-2
cdr3_length: 16
v_call: TRBV28
clone_size: NA

cdr3_aa: CASNPRTGGADTQYF
j_call: TRBJ2-3
cdr3_length: 15
v_call: TRBV2
clone_size: many

cdr3_aa: CATGDGSLPDTQYF
j_call: TRBJ2-3
cdr3_length: 14
v_call: TRBV15
clone_size: many

cdr3_aa: CATSRDWETQYF
j_call: TRBJ2-5
cdr3_length: 12
v_call: TRBV15
clone_size: few

cdr3_aa: CARRETGNYGYTF
j_call: TRBJ1-2
cdr3_length: 13
v_call: TRBV30
clone_size: many

cdr3_aa: CASSRGGGRRYNEQFF
j_call: TRBJ2-1
cdr3_length: 16
v_call: TRBV19
clone_size: many

cdr3_aa: CASSPGLAGAYEQYF
j_call: TRBJ2-7
cdr3_length: 15
v_call: TRBV12-3/TRBV12-4
clone_size: many

cdr3_aa: CSARSGPQETQYF
j_call: TRBJ2-5
cdr3_length: 13
v_call: TRBV20-1
clone_size: many

cdr3_aa: CASSARERNSDRYNTGELFF
j_call: TRBJ2-2
cdr3_length: 20
v_call: TRBV9
clone_size: NA